One sample yielded the 25 T cell receptor beta chains listed below, sequenced in a study of blood T cell repertoires in COVID-19. Assay: immunoSEQ multiplex PCR; the TCRdb copy retains only in-frame clones and omits some. Among under 80,000 clones listed, 80% were seen once. The sample consisted of peripheral blood. These receptors all come from a human donor in a cohort sampled during active COVID-19.

The chain carries TRBV5-8 and TRBJ2-1, with D uncertain. Germline V gene data show CDR1 as SGHTS and CDR2 as YDEGEE. Trimming left V 3 bases short and J 10 bases short, with 8 bases between. The CDR3 loop spans 11 amino acids. CDR3 region: CASSSRWEQFF. The CDR3 DNA follows: TGTGCCAGCAGCTCCCGGTGGGAGCAGTTCTTC.

V and J are TRBV19 and TRBJ1-1, with D perhaps TRBD1 (5 bases). Deletions cut 2 bases from V and 1 base from J, with 8 bases between. Germline CDR1 and CDR2: LNHDA and SQIVND (reference sequence). The CDR3 is 14 amino acids. CDR3 sequence reads: CASSIPGSNTEAFF. For the CDR3, the DNA is TGTGCCAGTAGTATACCAGGGTCGAACACTGAAGCTTTCTTT.

The chain links TRBV20-1 to TRBJ2-7, with TRBD1 matching over 9 bases. V shed 3 bases and J 3 bases; nucleotides not matched to a gene: 9. Germline CDR1 and CDR2: DFQATT and SNEGSKA (reference sequence). CDR3 length: 15 residues. In DNA form, the CDR3 reads TGCAGTGCTAGTGCCCTTCCGGGACAGGGCTACGAGCAGTACTTC. It encodes CSASALPGQGYEQYF.

J is TRBJ1-6 and V is TRBV4-2, with D unresolved. Trimming took off 1 base at V and 7 bases at J, with 8 bases between the two ends. From germline, CDR1 is LGHNA and CDR2 YNFKEQ. The CDR3 extends over 14 amino acids. CDR3 in amino acids: CASSQAGTNSPLHF. The CDR3 DNA reads as TGTGCCAGCAGCCAAGCGGGTACCAATTCACCCCTCCACTTT.

This clone turned up a few times. The chain's CDR3 is CASSARTAVLGQYF. The CDR3 coding sequence is TGTGCCAGCAGCGCCCGGACAGCGGTCTTAGGGCAGTACTTC. This chain connects TRBV6-2 or TRBV6-3 to TRBJ2-7; possibly TRBD1 for D (6 bases). This CDR3 is built from 14 residues. Germline V gene sequence: CDR1 MNHEY, CDR2 SVGEGT. Trimming shortened V by 6 bases and J by 9 bases, and 21 bases separated the two germline ends.

The chain joins TRBV27 to TRBJ2-5; D might be TRBD2 (6 bases). This CDR3 comprises 14 residues. Germline V lookup: CDR1 MNHEY, CDR2 SMNVEV (reference sequence). Trimming stripped 8 bases from V and 5 bases from J, with 18 bases between. The CDR3: CASGRPGVGETQYF. DNA for the CDR3: TGTGCCAGCGGGCGACCGGGAGTGGGGGAGACCCAGTACTTC.

This chain connects TRBV21-1 to TRBJ1-2; the table gives TRBD1 as D, unverified against the DNA. TRBV21-1 represents a pseudogene. The CDR3 contains 15 residues. The CDR3 loop is CASRSGGQETYGYTF. CDR3 coding DNA: TGTGCCAGCAGATCAGGGGGACAGGAGACCTATGGCTACACCTTC.

The V call is TRBV28, the J call TRBJ2-2; D may be TRBD1 (5 bases). The length of the CDR3 is 16 residues. V shed 1 base and J shed 2 bases, with 11 bases lying between them. Germline loops: CDR1 MDHEN, CDR2 SYDVKM. The CDR3 protein is CASSLLSTANTGELFF. CDR3 in DNA: TGTGCCAGCAGTTTATTATCGACAGCTAACACCGGGGAGCTGTTTTTT.

Only a few counts were recorded for this clone. This chain joins TRBV6-2 or TRBV6-3 and TRBJ2-6; TRBD1 matches 8 bases. There are 19 residues in the CDR3. Germline V gives CDR1 MNHEY, CDR2 SVGEGT. With 0 bases clipped from V and 0 bases from J, the junction kept 7 bases outside the gene matches. DNA for the CDR3: TGTGCCAGCAGTTACTCGACCGGGACAGGTCTCTCTGGGGCCAACGTCCTGACTTTC. It yields the protein CASSYSTGTGLSGANVLTF.

The chain joins TRBV15 to TRBJ1-3; D unresolved. The CDR3 extends over 13 amino acids. Trimming took off 5 bases at V and 3 bases at J, with 8 bases between the two ends. Germline V gene lookup returns CDR1 LNHNV and CDR2 YYDKDF (reference sequence). CDR3 in DNA: TGTGCCACCAGCCCCCCCCGTGGAAACACCATATATTTT. Encoded protein: CATSPPRGNTIYF.

This clone showed up just once. The genes are TRBV7-9 and TRBJ2-2; 8 bases line up with TRBD2. Germline CDR1 SEHNR, CDR2 FQNEAQ (reference sequence). V lost 5 bases and J lost 7; bases outside the gene matches: 9. The CDR3 contains 15 residues. The CDR3 region is CASSPQAGDVGELFF. In DNA, the CDR3 is TGTGCCAGCAGCCCACAAGCGGGAGACGTCGGGGAGCTGTTTTTT.

The CDR3 region has the DNA TGTGCCAGCAGCTTGAGGGGGAGGGCCCCAGATACGCAGTATTTT. It yields the protein CASSLRGRAPDTQYF. The chain uses TRBV7-3 and TRBJ2-3, with a possible D match to TRBD2 (7 bases). The V gene's germline CDR1 is SGHTA and CDR2 FQGTGA. V was pared by 3 bases and J by 4 bases, with 14 bases between. The CDR3 sequence is 15 residues long. Full variable domain (outside the CDR3, taken from reference TRBV7-3 and TRBJ2-3): GAGVSQTPSNKVTEKGKYVELRCDPISGHTALYWYRQSLGQGPEFLIYFQGTGAADDSGLPNDRFFAVRPEGSVSTLKIQRTERGDSAVYLCASSLRGRAPDTQYFGPGTRLTVL.

This chain uses TRBV7-9 with TRBJ1-2, with 8 bases identical to TRBD1. Germline V gene data show CDR1 as SEHNR and CDR2 as FQNEAQ (reference sequence). V trimming: 5 bases; J trimming: 14 bases; junction bases outside the gene matches: 7. This CDR3 has 11 residues. The CDR3 reads CASSQRTGPTF. CDR3 DNA sequence: TGTGCCAGCAGCCAGAGGACAGGGCCAACCTTC.

The rearrangement joins TRBV9 to TRBJ2-7; 9 bases agree with TRBD2. Germline lookup yields CDR1 SGDLS and CDR2 YYNGEE. The length of the CDR3 is 16 residues. V was clipped by 0 bases and J by 5 bases; unmatched bases: 9. The chain's CDR3 is CASSVEAGGLAHEQYF. The CDR3 nucleotides are TGTGCCAGCAGCGTAGAGGCGGGAGGGCTCGCCCACGAGCAGTACTTC.

The chain joins TRBV5-1 to TRBJ2-2; 7 bases fit TRBD2. Looked up from germline, CDR1 is SGHRS and CDR2 is YFSETQ. The CDR3 contains 14 residues. J gave up 4 bases and V 5 bases, and 5 bases lay outside the gene matches. CDR3 nucleotides: TGCGCCAGCAGTCCGGGACTACTCACCGGGGAGCTGTTTTTT. Protein: CASSPGLLTGELFF.

The chain is built from TRBV7-6 and TRBJ2-3, with TRBD2 matching over 7 bases. The CDR3 consists of 14 residues. Germline V gene sequence: CDR1 SGHVS, CDR2 FNYEAQ. V dropped 5 bases and J dropped 2; count of bases not matched to a gene: 4. CDR3 residues: CASSPTSATDTQYF. The DNA for the CDR3 is TGTGCCAGCAGCCCCACTAGCGCCACAGATACGCAGTATTTT.

The chain couples TRBV11-2 to TRBJ2-7; 8 bases agree with TRBD1. Germline values: CDR1 SGHAT, CDR2 FQNNGV. V was pared by 2 bases and J by 0 bases, with 6 bases of the junction left unmatched. This CDR3 spans 16 amino acids. The CDR3 bases are TGTGCCAGCAGCTTACGACAGGGGCTGAGCTCCTACGAGCAGTACTTC. It specifies CASSLRQGLSSYEQYF.

The chain couples TRBV5-4 to TRBJ2-1; D call uncertain. The germline CDR1 and CDR2 sequences are SGHNT and YYREEE (reference sequence). The CDR3 contains 13 residues. The ends were cut back, 5 bases at V and 8 bases at J, with 14 bases in the middle. In DNA form, the CDR3 reads TGTGCCAGCAGATTGCTGGAGCACTATGAGCAGTTCTTC. Amino acids: CASRLLEHYEQFF.

The V and J genes are TRBV10-3 and TRBJ2-1; 11 bases align to TRBD2. This CDR3 has 16 amino acids. The junction had 8 bases not matched to a gene; V was cut back by 3 bases and J by 7 bases. The germline V gene encodes CDR1 ENHRY and CDR2 SYGVKD. The CDR3 protein is CAISDPQGLAVNEQFF. DNA for the CDR3: TGTGCCATCAGTGATCCCCAGGGACTAGCGGTTAATGAGCAGTTCTTC.

V and J are TRBV28 and TRBJ1-4; 8 bases fit TRBD1. The CDR3 consists of 15 residues. V lost 5 bases to trimming and J lost 7 bases; unmatched junction nucleotides: 9. The germline gives CDR1 MDHEN, CDR2 SYDVKM. Written as DNA, the CDR3 is TGTGCCAGCAGTCACCGCGACAGGGGAGGTGAAAAACTGTTTTTT. Encoded protein: CASSHRDRGGEKLFF. Filled out from reference TRBV28 and TRBJ1-4, the complete variable domain reads DVKVTQSSRYLVKRTGEKVFLECVQDMDHENMFWYRQDPGLGLRLIYFSYDVKMKEKGDIPEGYSVSREKKERFSLILESASTNQTSMYLCASSHRDRGGEKLFFGSGTQLSVL.

This clone was recorded once. This CDR3 is CASRSNFLAKNIQYF. The DNA for the CDR3 is TGTGCCAGCAGATCCAACTTTCTAGCCAAAAACATTCAGTACTTC. The chain joins TRBV5-4 to TRBJ2-4; D gene ambiguous. There are 15 residues in the CDR3. The germline V gene has CDR1 SGHNT and CDR2 YYREEE (reference sequence). V was trimmed by 5 bases and J by 0 bases, leaving 12 bases between them. The whole variable domain, filled in from reference TRBV5-4 and TRBJ2-4, reads ETGVTQSPTHLIKTRGQQVTLRCSSQSGHNTVSWYQQALGQGPQFIFQYYREEENGRGNFPPRFSGLQFPNYSSELNVNALELDDSALYLCASRSNFLAKNIQYFGAGTRLSVL.

The gene calls are TRBV7-8 and TRBJ2-1, with 10 bases lining up with TRBD1. J was trimmed by 7 bases and V by 5 bases; bases with no gene match: 8. Germline CDR1 and CDR2: SGHVS and FQNEAQ. The CDR3 loop spans 15 amino acids. The CDR3 is CASSKRTGGSNEQFF. The CDR3 DNA reads as TGTGCCAGCAGCAAGAGGACAGGGGGGTCGAATGAGCAGTTCTTC. The full variable domain, in which reference TRBV7-8 and TRBJ2-1 provide the parts outside the CDR3, is GAGVSQSPRYKVAKRGQDVALRCDPISGHVSLFWYQQALGQGPEFLTYFQNEAQLDKSGLPSDRFFAERPEGSVSTLKIQRTQQEDSAVYLCASSKRTGGSNEQFFGPGTRLTVL.

The chain couples TRBV20-1 to TRBJ2-5; 9 nucleotides align to TRBD2. CDR1 is DFQATT and CDR2 is SNEGSKA in the germline V gene (reference sequence). V lost 3 bases and J lost 4; bases outside the gene matches: 12. The CDR3 contains 16 residues. The CDR3 sequence is CSASSPIAGEGETQYF. For the CDR3, the DNA is TGCAGTGCTAGTAGTCCCATAGCGGGAGAGGGAGAGACCCAGTACTTC.

The V gene is TRBV5-4, the J gene TRBJ2-7; TRBD2 might be the D (6 bases). In germline, CDR1 is SGHNT, CDR2 YYREEE (reference sequence). V lost 5 bases to trimming and J lost 5 bases, with 17 bases between them. This CDR3 has 14 residues. The CDR3, as DNA: TGTGCCAGCAGTCAAAATGGGGGGTTGGACGAGCAGTACTTC. Its protein is CASSQNGGLDEQYF.

The CDR3 DNA follows: TGCAGCGTTCGCGTCTCCTACGAGCAGTACTTC. Protein: CSVRVSYEQYF. The gene calls are TRBV29-1 and TRBJ2-7; D remains unclear. CDR3 size: 11 residues. Trimming took off 5 bases at V and 0 bases at J, with 5 bases between the two ends. CDR1 and CDR2 from the germline V gene are SQVTM and ANQGSEA.